A single sample is the source of the 25 T cell receptor beta chains below, sequenced in a study of T cell repertoires and HLA-DP antigens. After more than twelve days' expansion, CD4+ cells were restimulated around 25 h with HeLa expressing allogeneic DPB1. Cells were stimulated with HeLa cells transduced with HLA-DPA1/DPB1, HLA-DM, invariant chain and CD80. Data came from immunoSEQ multiplex PCR; TCRdb stores just in-frame clones and leaves some out. The repertoire includes some 2,000 clones, around four fifths of them detected once, and around 27% sits in the top ten. The sample taken for sequencing was CD137- CD4+ T cells from cultured PBMCs. The receptors stem from a woman between 18 and 30 years old in good health and CMV-seronegative.

V usage is TRBV6-5 and J usage is TRBJ2-1, with 7 bases lining up with TRBD2. J was trimmed by 4 bases and V by 8 bases; bases with no gene match: 8. From germline, CDR1 is MNHEY and CDR2 SVGAGI. CDR3 length: 14 residues. The CDR3 DNA follows: TGTGCCAGCGAGGAGGGAGGGAATTACAATGAGCAGTTCTTC. Protein product: CASEEGGNYNEQFF.

The genes are TRBV4-2 and TRBJ2-5; 10 nucleotides match TRBD1. The V gene's germline CDR1 is LGHNA and CDR2 YNFKEQ. This CDR3 spans 15 amino acids. Unmatched junction bases numbered 4, after V lost 1 base and J lost 5 bases. The CDR3 bases are TGTGCCAGCAGCCAAGTCGGGGACAGGGGCGAGACCCAGTACTTC. It encodes CASSQVGDRGETQYF.

V gene TRBV2 combines with J gene TRBJ2-3; possibly TRBD2 for D (6 bases). There are 19 residues in the CDR3. Per germline, CDR1 SNHLY and CDR2 FYNNEI. The V end lost 2 bases, the J end lost 6 bases, and 27 bases lay between the germline ends. This CDR3 is CASSEKTLARLVADDTQYF. The CDR3 nucleotides are TGTGCCAGCAGTGAAAAGACTCTGGCACGACTAGTTGCTGATGATACGCAGTATTTT.

This clone has a single count. This sequence joins TRBV18 and TRBJ2-5; 8 bases agree with TRBD2. The CDR3 has 16 residues. CDR1 KGHSH and CDR2 LQKENI come from the germline V gene. After removal of 0 bases from V and 1 base from J, the junction contained 4 bases not matched to a gene. CDR3 in amino acids: CASSPPASGPQETQYF. CDR3 in DNA: TGTGCCAGCTCACCACCAGCTAGCGGGCCCCAAGAGACCCAGTACTTC.

A word on this clone: A read error may produce the germline difference seen at one junction end. The chain couples TRBV9 to TRBJ2-3; the D is unclear. This CDR3 has 12 amino acids. Per the germline V gene, CDR1 is SGDLS and CDR2 is YYNGEE. In DNA form, the CDR3 reads TGTGCCAGCAGCGTCCGGTCCAGATACGCAGTATTT. Translating gives CASSVRSRYAVF.

The chain joins TRBV14 to TRBJ2-1; 9 bases are a match to TRBD2. This CDR3 spans 17 amino acids. Looked up from germline, CDR1 is SGHDN and CDR2 is FVKESK. The V and J ends lost 4 bases and 6 bases, in that order; junction bases with no gene match: 13. CDR3 sequence (DNA): TGTGCCAGCAGCCCCTCCTTTCTAGCGGGACCCTCCAATGAGCAGTTCTTC. Translated, it gives CASSPSFLAGPSNEQFF. Full variable domain (rest looked up from reference TRBV14 and TRBJ2-1): EAGVTQFPSHSVIEKGQTVTLRCDPISGHDNLYWYRRVMGKEIKFLLHFVKESKQDESGMPNNRFLAERTGGTYSTLKVQPAELEDSGVYFCASSPSFLAGPSNEQFFGPGTRLTVL.

The V and J genes are TRBV2 and TRBJ1-1; no clear D. V was cut by 7 bases and J by 0 bases, with 3 bases left in between. CDR1 is SNHLY and CDR2 is FYNNEI in the germline V gene. The CDR3 sequence is 11 residues long. CDR3 in DNA: TGTGCCAGCATGTTGAACACTGAAGCTTTCTTT. This sequence encodes CASMLNTEAFF. The full variable domain, in which reference TRBV2 and TRBJ1-1 provide the parts outside the CDR3, is EPEVTQTPSHQVTQMGQEVILRCVPISNHLYFYWYRQILGQKVEFLVSFYNNEISEKSEIFDDQFSVERPDGSNFTLKIRSTKLEDSAMYFCASMLNTEAFFGQGTRLTVV.

The rearrangement uses TRBV7-9 and TRBJ2-7; weak D call: TRBD1 (6 bases). The CDR3 is 14 amino acids. Germline assignment: CDR1 SEHNR and CDR2 FQNEAQ (reference sequence). Between the trimmed V and J ends, which lost 1 base and 1 base, there was a span of 8 bases. CDR3 sequence reads: CASSLGGPSYEQYF. CDR3 coding DNA: TGTGCCAGCAGCTTAGGGGGGCCGTCCTACGAGCAGTACTTC.

This chain joins TRBV7-2 and TRBJ2-7, with 10 positions matching TRBD2. Per germline, CDR1 SGHTA and CDR2 FQGNSA. CDR3 length: 15 residues. J gave up 2 bases and V 4 bases, and 5 bases lay outside the gene matches. The DNA of the CDR3 is TGTGCCAGCAGCTATGGACTAGCGGAAACCTACGAGCAGTACTTC. Amino acids: CASSYGLAETYEQYF.

The chain combines TRBV13 with TRBJ1-2; no clear D. V lost 6 bases and J lost 6, with 17 bases in between. In germline, CDR1 is PRHDT, CDR2 FYEKMQ (reference sequence). This CDR3 is 14 amino acids long. The CDR3 sequence: CASSEVDGLDGYTF. In DNA form, the CDR3 reads TGTGCCAGCAGTGAAGTGGACGGTCTGGATGGCTACACCTTC.

The chain is built from TRBV6-4 and TRBJ1-1; D is perhaps TRBD1 (5 bases). CDR1 is MRHNA and CDR2 is SNTAGT in the germline V gene. Deletions cut 6 bases from V and 4 bases from J, with 15 bases between. The CDR3 covers 14 residues. The CDR3 nucleotides read TGTGCCAGCAGCCCCGGGACGGAGGTCACTGAAGCTTTCTTT. Amino acid sequence: CASSPGTEVTEAFF.

The chain has TRBV5-1 and TRBJ2-3; the match to TRBD1 covers 8 bases. Germline V CDR1 and CDR2: SGHRS, YFSETQ. V lost 8 bases, J lost 2 bases, and 22 bases stayed unmatched. The CDR3 is 19 residues long. CDR3 in amino acids: CARKDREVRKGDSTDTQYF. The CDR3, as DNA: TGCGCCAGAAAGGACAGGGAAGTCCGTAAGGGAGATTCCACAGATACGCAGTATTTT. The full variable domain, completed using reference TRBV5-1 and TRBJ2-3, is KAGVTQTPRYLIKTRGQQVTLSCSPISGHRSVSWYQQTPGQGLQFLFEYFSETQRNKGNFPGRFSGRQFSNSRSEMNVSTLELGDSALYLCARKDREVRKGDSTDTQYFGPGTRLTVL.

This chain joins TRBV6-5 and TRBJ1-1, with a weak D call TRBD1 (5 bases). The CDR3 sequence is 15 residues long. Germline-derived CDR1 and CDR2 are MNHEY and SVGAGI. V was shortened by 0 bases and J by 7 bases, with 15 bases between the two germline ends. The CDR3 bases are TGTGCCAGCAGTTACTCTGTCCAGGGACGTAGTGAAGCTTTCTTT. It yields the protein CASSYSVQGRSEAFF.

This chain's CDR3 is CAISEGAGLANTEAFF. CDR3 DNA sequence: TGTGCCATCAGTGAAGGCGCAGGGCTTGCGAACACTGAAGCTTTCTTT. This chain joins TRBV10-3 and TRBJ1-1, with D perhaps matching TRBD1 (5 bases). The CDR3 consists of 16 residues. Germline V lookup: CDR1 ENHRY, CDR2 SYGVKD. The V end lost 3 bases, the J end lost 1 base, and 15 bases lay between the germline ends.

The gene calls are TRBV2 and TRBJ1-5; 10 nucleotides match TRBD1. With 3 bases clipped from V and 6 bases from J, the junction kept 2 bases outside the gene matches. Per the germline V gene, CDR1 is SNHLY and CDR2 is FYNNEI. CDR3 length: 14 residues. CDR3 nucleotides: TGTGCCAGCAGTGAGGGGACAGGGGTTCAGCCCCAGCATTTT. It translates to CASSEGTGVQPQHF.

The chain joins TRBV7-3 to TRBJ2-3; 7 bases map to TRBD2. The CDR3 is made up of 15 amino acids. Germline V gene data show CDR1 as SGHTA and CDR2 as FQGTGA. With V trimmed by 2 bases and J by 1 base, 3 bases remained unmatched. The CDR3 reads CASSLHSGGTDTQYF. CDR3 nucleotides: TGTGCCAGCAGCTTACACAGCGGGGGCACAGATACGCAGTATTTT.

V gene TRBV11-1 combines with J gene TRBJ2-5; 8 bases map to TRBD1. CDR1 is SGHAT and CDR2 is FQDESV in the germline V gene (reference sequence). V was clipped by 3 bases and J by 4 bases; unmatched bases: 7. This CDR3 comprises 15 residues. CDR3 loop: CASSFNPGGAETQYF. CDR3 nucleotide sequence: TGTGCCAGCAGCTTTAACCCAGGGGGCGCAGAGACCCAGTACTTC.

The chain couples TRBV10-2 to TRBJ1-2; 9 bases agree with TRBD1. The CDR3 totals 13 residues. The germline V gene encodes CDR1 WSHSY and CDR2 SAAADI. Trimming took 0 bases from V and 8 from J; bases not matched to a gene: 1. This chain's CDR3 is CASSESDRGGYTF. The CDR3 region has the DNA TGCGCCAGCAGTGAGTCGGACAGGGGAGGCTACACCTTC.

The chain employs TRBV2 and TRBJ1-1, with D unresolved. There are 12 residues in the CDR3. V gave up 3 bases and J gave up 2 bases, with 4 bases separating them. Per germline, CDR1 SNHLY and CDR2 FYNNEI. CDR3 in DNA: TGTGCCAGCAGTGAGCTCAACACTGAAGCTTTCTTT. Amino acid sequence: CASSELNTEAFF.

The chain is built from TRBV18 and TRBJ2-3; D is ambiguous. The CDR3 has 13 amino acids. Germline-derived CDR1 and CDR2 are KGHSH and LQKENI. Trimming shortened V by 3 bases and J by 0 bases, and 4 bases separated the two germline ends. CDR3 residues: CASSPQSTDTQYF. The CDR3 bases are TGTGCCAGCTCACCGCAAAGCACAGATACGCAGTATTTT.

The rearrangement links TRBV6-1 to TRBJ2-7; D could derive from TRBD1 or TRBD2 (5 bases each). Germline CDR1 and CDR2: MNHNS and SASEGT. This CDR3 is built from 14 residues. With 0 bases removed from V and 4 bases from J, the gap between germline ends came to 10 bases. The CDR3 loop reads CASSEAGGKYEQYV. The CDR3 coding sequence is TGTGCCAGCAGTGAAGCTGGGGGAAAATACGAGCAGTACGTC.

The rearrangement links TRBV27 to TRBJ2-2, with D hard to call. The germline V gene has CDR1 MNHEY and CDR2 SMNVEV (reference sequence). The ends were cut back, 6 bases at V and 3 bases at J, with 11 bases in the middle. The CDR3 contains 14 residues. The DNA of the CDR3 is TGTGCCAGCAGAGGACCTACTTACACCGGGGAGCTGTTTTTT. The encoded protein is CASRGPTYTGELFF.

The rearrangement joins TRBV30 to TRBJ1-1; the match to TRBD1 covers 8 bases. The CDR3 consists of 14 residues. V lost 3 bases to trimming and J lost 1 base; unmatched junction nucleotides: 4. Germline V gene lookup returns CDR1 GTSNPN and CDR2 SVGIG (reference sequence). The CDR3 nucleotides read TGTGCCTGGAGGGGGGACAGGCGGAACACTGAAGCTTTCTTT. Protein product: CAWRGDRRNTEAFF.

J is TRBJ2-5 and V is TRBV5-6, with TRBD2 identical over 7 bases. The CDR3 is 15 residues long. The germline gives CDR1 SGHDT, CDR2 YYEEEE. The junction had 8 bases not matched to a gene; V was cut back by 4 bases and J by 2 bases. Here the CDR3 DNA reads TGTGCCAGCAGCCCCGGACTAGGGGTACAAGAGACCCAGTACTTC. Amino acids: CASSPGLGVQETQYF.

The table lists this clone with a few counts. V is TRBV7-9 and J is TRBJ2-1; a possible D gene is TRBD1 (5 bases). The V and J ends lost 3 bases and 0 bases respectively, with 18 bases between them. Germline V CDR1 and CDR2: SEHNR, FQNEAQ (reference sequence). The CDR3 sequence is 18 residues long. DNA of the CDR3: TGTGCCAGCAGCTTCTCCCCCCAGGGTCCCCTCTCCTACAATGAGCAGTTCTTC. Protein sequence: CASSFSPQGPLSYNEQFF.